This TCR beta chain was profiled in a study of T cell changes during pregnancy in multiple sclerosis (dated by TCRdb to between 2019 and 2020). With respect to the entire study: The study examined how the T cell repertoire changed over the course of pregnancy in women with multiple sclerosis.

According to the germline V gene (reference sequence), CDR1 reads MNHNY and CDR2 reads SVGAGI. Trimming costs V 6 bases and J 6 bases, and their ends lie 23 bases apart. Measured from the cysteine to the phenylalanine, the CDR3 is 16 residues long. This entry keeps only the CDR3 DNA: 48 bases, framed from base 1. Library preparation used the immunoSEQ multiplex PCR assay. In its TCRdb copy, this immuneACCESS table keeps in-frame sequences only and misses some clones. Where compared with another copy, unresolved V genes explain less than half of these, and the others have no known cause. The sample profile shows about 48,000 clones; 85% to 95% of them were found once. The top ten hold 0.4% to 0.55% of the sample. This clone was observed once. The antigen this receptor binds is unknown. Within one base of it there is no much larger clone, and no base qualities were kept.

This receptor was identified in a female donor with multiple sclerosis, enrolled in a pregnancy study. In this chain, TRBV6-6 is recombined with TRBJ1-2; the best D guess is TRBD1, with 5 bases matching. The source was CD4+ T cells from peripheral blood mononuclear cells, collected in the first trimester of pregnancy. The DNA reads TGTGCCAGCAGCCGTATCGCGGGTGGGGACTTTAATGGCTACACCTTC. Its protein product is CASSRIAGGDFNGYTF.